These 18 T cell receptor beta chains came from one sample sequenced in a study of shared T cell receptors in the human thymus. This table comes from immunoSEQ multiplex PCR, and its TCRdb copy is limited to in-frame clones, with some not included. This table has 700,000 or so clones, 80% to 90% appearing once. The data were also submitted as part of a second study, on human thymus T cells.

The sequencing input was thymocytes. These receptors originate from a girl less than two years old with a congenital heart defect.

This clone was recorded only once. The chain has TRBV6-1 and TRBJ1-3, with a weak D call TRBD1 (6 bases). This CDR3 has 15 amino acids. CDR1 and CDR2 from the germline V gene are MNHNS and SASEGT. V lost 3 bases, J lost 3 bases, and 12 bases lay in between. CDR3 amino acids: CASSEIRGSGNTIYF. As DNA, the CDR3 is TGTGCCAGCAGTGAGATCAGGGGTAGTGGAAACACCATATATTTT.

CDR3 region: CASSLVLLTSGEYNEQFF. The CDR3, as DNA: TGTGCCAGCAGCTTGGTCCTTCTTACTAGCGGGGAATACAATGAGCAGTTCTTC. V is TRBV5-6 and J is TRBJ2-1; 10 positions agree with TRBD2. V was pared by 0 bases and J by 4 bases, with 10 bases of the junction left unmatched. Germline CDR1 reads SGHDT; CDR2 reads YYEEEE. CDR3 length equals 18 residues.

This chain links TRBV5-6 with TRBJ2-1; 10 bases match TRBD2. V lost 1 base to trimming and J lost 6 bases; unmatched junction nucleotides: 4. The CDR3 sequence is 15 residues long. Germline V CDR1 and CDR2: SGHDT, YYEEEE. The CDR3 DNA sequence: TGTGCCAGCAGCTTGACTAGCGGGGTCCTCAATGAGCAGTTCTTC. Protein product: CASSLTSGVLNEQFF.

The V call is TRBV6-4, the J call TRBJ2-6, with D unresolved. In germline, CDR1 is MRHNA, CDR2 SNTAGT. CDR3 length: 16 amino acids. Between the trimmed V and J ends, which lost 0 bases and 1 base, there was a span of 7 bases. The CDR3 here is CASSDSNQSGANVLTF. The CDR3 DNA sequence: TGTGCCAGCAGTGACTCGAACCAGTCTGGGGCCAACGTCCTGACTTTC.

Regarding this clone: The sample holds other DNA sequences that translate to the same CDR3. The J gene is TRBJ1-1, the V gene TRBV27; a possible D gene is TRBD1 (6 bases). The V end was cut by 0 bases, the J end by 3 bases, with 8 bases between. Germline V gene sequence: CDR1 MNHEY, CDR2 SMNVEV (reference sequence). The CDR3 loop spans 14 amino acids. Written as DNA, the CDR3 is TGTGCCAGCAGTTTATCGCAGGGGTACACTGAAGCTTTCTTT. Amino acid sequence: CASSLSQGYTEAFF.

The rearrangement joins TRBV5-1 to TRBJ2-3; D perhaps matches TRBD2 (8 bases). This CDR3 has 17 residues. CDR1 is SGHRS and CDR2 is YFSETQ in the germline V gene. V was clipped by 4 bases and J by 4 bases, with 22 bases between them. CDR3: CASSQIQTGRGADTQYF. The CDR3 nucleotides read TGCGCCAGCAGCCAAATACAGACAGGGCGGGGGGCAGATACGCAGTATTTT.

This clone was seen just once. This chain links TRBV7-3 with TRBJ1-2, with TRBD1 as a possible D gene (6 bases). CDR1 and CDR2 from the germline V gene are SGHTA and FQGTGA. Trimming left V 1 base short and J 3 bases short, with 12 bases between. The CDR3 runs 15 residues. The DNA for the CDR3 is TGTGCCAGCAGCTTAATCGGGGGGCAGGACTATGGCTACACCTTC. Its translation is CASSLIGGQDYGYTF.

The chain combines TRBV2 with TRBJ1-5; no clear D. The CDR3 is 17 residues long. Trimming took 2 bases from V and 5 from J, leaving 19 bases between them. Germline V gene data show CDR1 as SNHLY and CDR2 as FYNNEI. CDR3 DNA: TGTGCCAGCAGTGAATGCGAGACGGCGGCCCGGGATCAGCCCCAGCATTTT. Translated: CASSECETAARDQPQHF.

The CDR3 DNA reads TGTGCCAGCACGGCTGGGCGGGGGCCTACTGAAGCTTTCTTT. This translates into CASTAGRGPTEAFF. V and J are TRBV27 and TRBJ1-1; weak D call: TRBD1 (6 bases). CDR3 length: 14 residues. V was trimmed by 7 bases and J by 5 bases, leaving 17 bases between them. Per germline, CDR1 MNHEY and CDR2 SMNVEV (reference sequence).

This chain links TRBV29-1 with TRBJ2-4, with a tentative D call TRBD2 (5 bases). CDR1 and CDR2 from the germline V gene are SQVTM and ANQGSEA. V was cut by 0 bases and J by 8 bases, with 14 bases left in between. This CDR3 comprises 14 residues. CDR3 in DNA: TGCAGCGTTGAAGATCGGCAGGTGAGGGACATTCAGTACTTC. The encoded protein is CSVEDRQVRDIQYF.

The rearrangement links TRBV5-1 to TRBJ1-2, with 8 bases lining up with TRBD1. After removal of 4 bases from V and 4 bases from J, the junction contained 12 bases not matched to a gene. The CDR3 covers 16 residues. Germline-derived CDR1 and CDR2 are SGHRS and YFSETQ. The CDR3 is CASSPWTGLSGYGYTF. The CDR3, as DNA: TGCGCCAGCAGCCCGTGGACAGGGCTGTCGGGCTATGGCTACACCTTC.

The chain employs TRBV4-2 and TRBJ2-5; TRBD2 aligns across 13 bases. The CDR3 runs 20 residues. Unmatched junction bases numbered 15, after V lost 3 bases and J lost 2 bases. Germline V gene sequence: CDR1 LGHNA, CDR2 YNFKEQ. The CDR3 nucleotides are TGTGCCAGCAGCCATGGGACTAGCGGGGAGTTCGACTTTTGGCAAGAGACCCAGTACTTC. Amino acids: CASSHGTSGEFDFWQETQYF.

V and J are TRBV14 and TRBJ1-1; 9 bases map to TRBD1. This CDR3 contains 16 residues. J gave up 2 bases and V 4 bases, and 8 bases lay outside the gene matches. Germline CDR1 is SGHDN and CDR2 is FVKESK. The CDR3 loop is CASSLSTGGENTEAFF. The CDR3 DNA follows: TGTGCCAGCAGCCTTTCGACAGGGGGAGAAAACACTGAAGCTTTCTTT. Combining the CDR3 with reference TRBV14 and TRBJ1-1 gives the whole variable domain EAGVTQFPSHSVIEKGQTVTLRCDPISGHDNLYWYRRVMGKEIKFLLHFVKESKQDESGMPNNRFLAERTGGTYSTLKVQPAELEDSGVYFCASSLSTGGENTEAFFGQGTRLTVV.

The gene calls are TRBV9 and TRBJ2-5; 7 bases line up with TRBD1. From germline, CDR1 is SGDLS and CDR2 YYNGEE. The V segment lost 0 bases and the J segment 4 bases; nucleotides outside the gene matches: 6. CDR3 length: 15 residues. The CDR3 region is CASSVEGQGVETQYF. The CDR3 bases are TGTGCCAGCAGCGTAGAGGGCCAGGGGGTAGAGACCCAGTACTTC.

This clone was detected a few times. This sequence joins TRBV6-1 and TRBJ1-5; D is undetermined. The CDR3 is made up of 14 amino acids. V lost 5 bases, J lost 3 bases, and 11 bases lay in between. CDR1 and CDR2 (germline): MNHNS, SASEGT. CDR3 DNA sequence: TGTGCCAGCAGTCCACACAGTTCCAATCAGCCCCAGCATTTT. As protein: CASSPHSSNQPQHF.

This chain connects TRBV7-9 to TRBJ2-7, with 8 bases matching TRBD1. Germline V CDR1 and CDR2: SEHNR, FQNEAQ (reference sequence). The CDR3 extends over 18 amino acids. The junction had 12 bases not matched to a gene; V was cut back by 0 bases and J by 2 bases. The DNA of the CDR3 is TGTGCCAGCAGCTTAGCTCACCAAGGGGACAGGTCCCCCTACGAGCAGTACTTC. This gives the protein CASSLAHQGDRSPYEQYF.

The V call is TRBV7-2, the J call TRBJ1-3, with D uncertain. V was pared by 5 bases and J by 4 bases, with 12 bases between. This CDR3 has 14 amino acids. The germline V gene encodes CDR1 SGHTA and CDR2 FQGNSA. The DNA of the CDR3 is TGTGCCAGCAGCGCAAGAGTGAAGGGAAACACCATATATTTT. This gives the protein CASSARVKGNTIYF.

The chain couples TRBV4-3 to TRBJ1-2; 9 positions agree with TRBD1. J gave up 6 bases and V 5 bases, and 7 bases lay outside the gene matches. CDR1 LGHNA and CDR2 YSLEER come from the germline V gene. The CDR3 runs 14 residues. CDR3 DNA: TGCGCCAGCAGCAGGGGACAGGGAGTCCATGGCTACACCTTC. Protein: CASSRGQGVHGYTF.